The present T cell receptor (beta chain) was sequenced within a study of T cell responses to AZD1222 COVID-19 vaccine. Only in-frame clones appear in the TCRdb table, and some are missing; sequencing was by immunoSEQ multiplex PCR. The table shows over 110,000 clones, with 85% to 95% occurring only once. Broader study findings: Clonal diversity may have been underestimated, and the donors were mostly white British, with more females than males.

A word on this clone: Its antigen is unidentified.

Germline CDR1 and CDR2: SGHRS and YFSETQ. The germline V and J ends were trimmed by 0 bases and 3 bases, with 7 bases remaining between them. The CDR3 runs to 13 residues. This sequence joins TRBV5-1 and TRBJ2-7; no definite D call. This sequence originates from an adult in good health. Sequenced material: peripheral blood, taken on day 0 of AZD1222 vaccination. The CDR3 loop is CASSLAPIYEQYF. The CDR3 nucleotides read TGCGCCAGCAGCTTGGCCCCAATCTACGAGCAGTACTTC.